A single sample is the source of the 20 T cell receptor beta chains below, sequenced in a study of T cell responses to AZD1222 COVID-19 vaccine (dated by TCRdb to the early 2020s). The sample's time point label is to be understood as: about 28 days (+/-7) after the second vaccine dose. Receptors were amplified or captured by the immunoSEQ multiplex PCR assay. TCRdb obtained this table from immuneACCESS and retained in-frame rearrangements with V and J assigned. These tables miss some clones; where compared with another copy, unresolved V genes account for less than half of the shortfall, and the remainder is unexplained. The sample table shows 150,000 to 200,000 clones, and about 91% are seen once. The ten top clones hold approximately 1.2% of the sample. Sequenced here: peripheral blood, sampled 28 days after the second AZD1222 dose. These receptors were taken from an adult who received the AZD1222 COVID-19 vaccine.

This chain joins TRBV19 and TRBJ1-4; 10 bases match TRBD1. The length of the CDR3 is 16 residues. With V trimmed by 4 bases and J by 6 bases, 8 bases remained unmatched. Germline CDR1 LNHDA, CDR2 SQIVND (reference sequence). The CDR3 spells CASSTTAGQGYEKLFF. DNA of the CDR3: TGTGCCAGTAGTACAACGGCGGGACAGGGGTATGAAAAACTGTTTTTT.

CDR3 sequence reads: CASAGTGGTEAFF. As DNA, the CDR3 is TGTGCCAGCGCCGGGACAGGGGGAACTGAAGCTTTCTTT. The chain is built from TRBV10-3 and TRBJ1-1; 11 bases line up with TRBD1. Germline trimming cut 10 bases from V and 5 bases from J; bases unmatched to any gene: 6. This CDR3 region has 13 residues. Germline assignment: CDR1 ENHRY and CDR2 SYGVKD.

CDR3 in amino acids: CASSSLGVNTEAFF. The DNA of the CDR3 is TGTGCCAGCAGCTCATTAGGAGTGAACACTGAAGCTTTCTTT. The V gene is TRBV7-9, the J gene TRBJ1-1; D is unresolved. V was pared by 4 bases and J by 0 bases, with 9 bases between. Per germline, CDR1 SEHNR and CDR2 FQNEAQ (reference sequence). This CDR3 region has 14 residues.

This clone was seen once. The chain is built from TRBV29-1 and TRBJ1-1; D remains ambiguous. Germline CDR1 and CDR2: SQVTM and ANQGSEA. The CDR3 is made up of 15 amino acids. Trimming cost V 3 bases and J 0 bases, with 14 bases left between them. CDR3 residues: CSVDRPKWMNTEAFF. The CDR3 coding sequence is TGCAGCGTTGACAGACCGAAATGGATGAACACTGAAGCTTTCTTT.

The rearrangement links TRBV6-2 or TRBV6-3 to TRBJ1-5; TRBD1 aligns across 10 bases. V lost 6 bases to trimming and J lost 5 bases; unmatched junction nucleotides: 10. Germline V gene lookup returns CDR1 MNHEY and CDR2 SVGEGT. The CDR3 length is 16 residues. Written as DNA, the CDR3 is TGTGCCAGCAGCCCCGGGACAGGGGAATGGGATCAGCCCCAGCATTTT. The encoded protein is CASSPGTGEWDQPQHF.

The rearrangement links TRBV19 to TRBJ2-7; D perhaps matches TRBD2 (7 bases). The CDR3 length is 13 residues. CDR1 LNHDA and CDR2 SQIVND come from the germline V gene (reference sequence). Trimming shortened V by 10 bases and J by 4 bases, and 17 bases separated the two germline ends. DNA of the CDR3: TGTGCCAACCAAGGGGGGGCCCAGTACGAGCAGTACTTC. It encodes CANQGGAQYEQYF.

This clone came up a few times. V gene TRBV23-1 combines with J gene TRBJ2-1, with 7 positions matching TRBD1. TRBV23-1 counts as an open reading frame of uncertain function. The length of the CDR3 is 15 residues. V shed 6 bases and J 4 bases; nucleotides not matched to a gene: 9. DNA of the CDR3: TGCGCCAGCAGACCCGACAGGGCACGATACAATGAGCAGTTCTTC. Protein sequence: CASRPDRARYNEQFF.

The table lists this clone with a count of one. V is TRBV15 and J is TRBJ1-5, with D possibly being TRBD1 (5 bases). Deletions cut 5 bases from V and 2 bases from J, with 13 bases between. Germline V gives CDR1 LNHNV, CDR2 YYDKDF (reference sequence). The CDR3 runs to 15 residues. CDR3 loop: CATSGRGGGNQPQHF. CDR3 bases: TGTGCCACCAGCGGAAGGGGCGGAGGCAATCAGCCCCAGCATTTT.

The CDR3, as DNA: TGTGCCAGCAGCCAGTGGGGACAGGGGGGCTACGAGCAGTACTTC. This translates into CASSQWGQGGYEQYF. The chain joins TRBV3-1 (or the pseudogene TRBV3-2) to TRBJ2-7; 11 bases match TRBD1. The V segment lost 3 bases and the J segment 3 bases; nucleotides outside the gene matches: 4. The CDR3 runs 15 residues. Germline CDR1 is LGHDT and CDR2 is YNNKEL (reference sequence).

The chain carries TRBV5-4 and TRBJ1-2; the D gene is possibly TRBD1 (5 bases). V lost 4 bases and J lost 3, with 22 bases in between. The CDR3 totals 17 residues. From germline, CDR1 is SGHNT and CDR2 YYREEE (reference sequence). The chain's CDR3 is CASSLVGGRGIDYGYTF. The CDR3 nucleotides read TGTGCCAGCAGCCTGGTCGGAGGGCGGGGGATCGACTATGGCTACACCTTC. Complete variable domain (other parts from reference TRBV5-4 and TRBJ1-2): ETGVTQSPTHLIKTRGQQVTLRCSSQSGHNTVSWYQQALGQGPQFIFQYYREEENGRGNFPPRFSGLQFPNYSSELNVNALELDDSALYLCASSLVGGRGIDYGYTFGSGTRLTVV.

In nucleotides, the CDR3 is TGTGCCAGCAGTCCCGAGGGTTACACTGAAGCTTTCTTT. Encoded protein: CASSPEGYTEAFF. V gene TRBV6-6 combines with J gene TRBJ1-1; D unresolved. The CDR3 sequence is 13 residues long. V gave up 5 bases and J gave up 3 bases, with 10 bases separating them. Germline V lookup: CDR1 MNHNY, CDR2 SVGAGI (reference sequence).

This rearrangement joins TRBV27 to TRBJ1-3; 12 nucleotides match TRBD1. The length of the CDR3 is 19 residues. Germline CDR1 and CDR2: MNHEY and SMNVEV (reference sequence). Losses at the gene ends were 0 bases for V and 4 bases for J; bases not matched to a gene: 10. CDR3: CASSLSIPGQGARGNTIYF. CDR3 DNA: TGTGCCAGCAGTTTATCCATCCCGGGACAGGGGGCAAGAGGAAACACCATATATTTT.

J is TRBJ2-7 and V is TRBV15, with D possibly matching TRBD2 (5 bases). With 5 bases removed from V and 2 bases from J, the gap between germline ends came to 16 bases. The CDR3 has 15 amino acids. The germline CDR1 and CDR2 sequences are LNHNV and YYDKDF (reference sequence). The CDR3 loop reads CATSPSGLFAYEQYF. In nucleotides, the CDR3 is TGTGCCACCAGCCCCTCAGGACTTTTTGCCTACGAGCAGTACTTC.

This clone occurred once. The chain is built from TRBV6-2 or TRBV6-3 and TRBJ1-1; tentatively, D is TRBD1 (5 bases). CDR3 size: 17 residues. The germline CDR1 and CDR2 sequences are MNHEY and SVGEGT. Trimming took off 2 bases at V and 0 bases at J, with 16 bases between the two ends. The CDR3 reads CASSYTGRGSLNTEAFF. The CDR3 DNA sequence: TGTGCCAGCAGTTACACAGGTAGAGGGAGTTTGAACACTGAAGCTTTCTTT.

The V call is TRBV20-1, the J call TRBJ2-1, with 7 nucleotides matching TRBD2. The CDR3 has 11 residues. Germline CDR1 is DFQATT and CDR2 is SNEGSKA (reference sequence). V lost 6 bases, J lost 9 bases, and 5 bases stayed unmatched. The CDR3, as DNA: TGCAGTGCCGGACTAGTTTCTGAGCAGTTCTTC. Protein: CSAGLVSEQFF.

The chain links TRBV4-1 to TRBJ1-5, with D possibly being TRBD1 (5 bases). Trimming removed 4 bases at V and 9 bases at J, with 13 bases between. Germline loops: CDR1 MGHRA, CDR2 YSYEKL. This CDR3 comprises 13 residues. CDR3 coding DNA: TGCGCCAGCAGCCCCGAAAGGGGTATGCCCCAGCATTTT. Residues: CASSPERGMPQHF.

The chain uses TRBV30 and TRBJ2-2; no definite D call. Germline CDR1 and CDR2: GTSNPN and SVGIG (reference sequence). Deletions cut 4 bases from V and 1 base from J, with 10 bases between. The CDR3 length is 14 residues. CDR3: CAWNLNGNTGELFF. CDR3 nucleotides: TGTGCCTGGAACTTAAACGGGAACACCGGGGAGCTGTTTTTT.

CDR3 sequence: CASSQRGTRTDTQYF. CDR3 coding DNA: TGTGCCAGCAGCCAACGGGGGACTCGCACAGATACGCAGTATTTT. The chain joins TRBV3-1 (or the pseudogene TRBV3-2) to TRBJ2-3; possible D gene TRBD2, 6 bases. Germline lookup yields CDR1 LGHDT and CDR2 YNNKEL (reference sequence). The CDR3 extends over 15 amino acids. V dropped 2 bases and J dropped 1 base, with 10 bases sitting between them.

The chain is built from TRBV11-2 and TRBJ2-3, with 9 bases lining up with TRBD2. The V segment lost 5 bases and the J segment 7 bases; nucleotides outside the gene matches: 10. The length of the CDR3 is 15 residues. Germline V CDR1 and CDR2: SGHAT, FQNNGV. The CDR3: CASSTAAGGVNTQYF. The CDR3 DNA sequence: TGTGCCAGCAGCACCGCAGCGGGAGGAGTCAATACGCAGTATTTT.

The chain joins TRBV10-3 to TRBJ1-5; the D is unclear. The germline V and J ends were trimmed by 3 bases and 4 bases, with 13 bases remaining between them. The CDR3 spans 15 residues. Looked up from germline, CDR1 is ENHRY and CDR2 is SYGVKD. This chain's CDR3 is CAISDQAVGNQPQHF. As DNA, the CDR3 is TGTGCCATCAGTGACCAGGCGGTAGGGAATCAGCCCCAGCATTTT.